A single sample gave rise to the 32 T cell receptor beta chains below, sequenced in a study of CD4+ T cells in melanoma. Sequencing was performed with immunoSEQ multiplex PCR; in TCRdb, only in-frame clones are kept and a portion is missing. This table has some 14,000 clones, 50% to 75% appearing once. Sequencing used cells from a culture (not recorded whether cultured in vitro). Source of these receptors: a human donor with melanoma.

J is TRBJ2-2 and V is TRBV13; no reliable D call. The CDR3 covers 13 residues. CDR1 and CDR2 (germline): PRHDT, FYEKMQ (reference sequence). V was pared by 5 bases and J by 3 bases, with 7 bases between. The CDR3 DNA reads TGTGCCAGCAGCCCGCCGCACACCGGGGAGCTGTTTTTT. This codes for CASSPPHTGELFF.

The V gene is TRBV4-1, the J gene TRBJ2-2, with TRBD2 as a possible D gene (6 bases). Deletions cut 1 base from V and 10 bases from J, with 19 bases between. The CDR3 is 16 amino acids. Germline CDR1 MGHRA, CDR2 YSYEKL. CDR3 DNA sequence: TGCGCCAGCAGCCAAGTATTTCCCAGGGAGGTCGTGGAGCTGTTTTTT. Translating gives CASSQVFPREVVELFF.

The chain links TRBV6-1 to TRBJ1-5; possibly TRBD1 for D (5 bases). Germline CDR1 and CDR2: MNHNS and SASEGT. CDR3 length: 13 residues. The V end lost 3 bases, the J end lost 9 bases, and 12 bases lay between the germline ends. For the CDR3, the DNA is TGTGCCAGCAGTGACAGGGATTTTATGCCCCAGCATTTT. Its protein product is CASSDRDFMPQHF.

This chain connects TRBV4-1 to TRBJ1-4; TRBD1 might be the D (5 bases). V was trimmed by 0 bases and J by 8 bases, leaving 16 bases between them. CDR1 MGHRA and CDR2 YSYEKL come from the germline V gene. The CDR3 is 16 amino acids. The CDR3: CASSQDADSLREKLFF. CDR3 bases: TGCGCCAGCAGCCAAGACGCCGACAGTCTTAGGGAAAAACTGTTTTTT.

The V gene is TRBV4-1, the J gene TRBJ2-1; D tentatively fits TRBD1 or TRBD2 (5 bases each). This CDR3 region has 14 residues. The germline V gene has CDR1 MGHRA and CDR2 YSYEKL. The V and J ends lost 4 bases and 12 bases respectively, with 19 bases between them. The CDR3 here is CASSPGPPSPPQFF. CDR3 in DNA: TGCGCCAGCAGCCCGGGACCGCCCTCTCCCCCGCAGTTCTTC.

The rearrangement links TRBV11-1 to TRBJ1-1; maybe TRBD1 (5 bases). There are 13 residues in the CDR3. Per germline, CDR1 SGHAT and CDR2 FQDESV (reference sequence). Trimming pared 5 bases from V and 12 bases from J, leaving 19 bases between. CDR3 loop: CASSPGAAPGTFF. The CDR3, as DNA: TGTGCCAGCAGCCCTGGGGCAGCTCCTGGGACTTTCTTT.

The V call is TRBV9, the J call TRBJ2-7; D gene ambiguous. The V and J ends lost 0 bases and 0 bases respectively, with 16 bases between them. The germline CDR1 and CDR2 sequences are SGDLS and YYNGEE. CDR3 length: 17 residues. The CDR3 DNA reads as TGTGCCAGCAGCGTAGGTAAAGACAAATCCAACTCCTACGAGCAGTACTTC. It encodes CASSVGKDKSNSYEQYF. Variable domain in full (rest from reference TRBV9 and TRBJ2-7): DSGVTQTPKHLITATGQRVTLRCSPRSGDLSVYWYQQSLDQGLQFLIQYYNGEERAKGNILERFSAQQFPDLHSELNLSSLELGDSALYFCASSVGKDKSNSYEQYFGPGTRLTVT.

The gene calls are TRBV11-2 and TRBJ2-5, with 8 bases that match TRBD2. The length of the CDR3 is 16 residues. V lost 5 bases to trimming and J lost 2 bases; unmatched junction nucleotides: 10. Germline V gene data show CDR1 as SGHAT and CDR2 as FQNNGV. The CDR3 coding sequence is TGTGCCAGCAGCACGGGGCCACTAGCGGCGCAAGAGACCCAGTACTTC. Protein product: CASSTGPLAAQETQYF. The full variable domain, with the rest looked up from reference TRBV11-2 and TRBJ2-5, is EAGVAQSPRYKIIEKRQSVAFWCNPISGHATLYWYQQILGQGPKLLIQFQNNGVVDDSQLPKDRFSAERLKGVDSTLKIQPAKLEDSAVYLCASSTGPLAAQETQYFGPGTRLLVL.

With respect to this clone: One junction end does not reproduce the germline sequence, and a read error may be involved. The chain employs TRBV7-2 and TRBJ2-3, with 11 bases fitting TRBD2. CDR3 size: 15 residues. Per germline, CDR1 SGHTA and CDR2 FQGNSA. The CDR3: CASRLAGGPTDTQYF. In DNA form, the CDR3 reads TGTGCCAGCAGATTAGCGGGGGGGCCCACAGATACGCAGTATTTT.

This chain joins TRBV5-1 and TRBJ1-6; 9 bases are a match to TRBD1. This CDR3 spans 16 amino acids. Unmatched junction bases numbered 9, after V lost 5 bases and J lost 6 bases. Per germline, CDR1 SGHRS and CDR2 YFSETQ. The CDR3 DNA reads as TGCGCCAGCAGAAATACCCCGGGACAGGGTAATTCACCCCTCCACTTT. It codes for CASRNTPGQGNSPLHF.

V is TRBV5-4 and J is TRBJ2-5; the match to TRBD1 covers 9 bases. Germline V gene lookup returns CDR1 SGHNT and CDR2 YYREEE (reference sequence). CDR3 length: 14 amino acids. V dropped 4 bases and J dropped 6; count of bases not matched to a gene: 7. CDR3 coding DNA: TGTGCCAGCAGCCCGACAGGGGGATGGAAGACCCAGTACTTC. This gives the protein CASSPTGGWKTQYF. Full variable domain (remainder filled in from reference TRBV5-4 and TRBJ2-5): ETGVTQSPTHLIKTRGQQVTLRCSSQSGHNTVSWYQQALGQGPQFIFQYYREEENGRGNFPPRFSGLQFPNYSSELNVNALELDDSALYLCASSPTGGWKTQYFGPGTRLLVL.

The rearrangement links TRBV5-1 to TRBJ1-6, with 9 positions matching TRBD1. The CDR3 contains 16 residues. Trimming removed 3 bases from V and 7 bases from J; junction bases left unmatched: 8. Germline-derived CDR1 and CDR2 are SGHRS and YFSETQ. The CDR3, as DNA: TGCGCCAGCAGCTCTTCCGGGACAGGGTTAAATTCACCCCTCCACTTT. Encoded protein: CASSSSGTGLNSPLHF.

This clone occurred a few times. The chain recombines TRBV5-1 with TRBJ1-1; D may be TRBD1 (5 bases). Trimming shortened V by 0 bases and J by 4 bases, and 13 bases separated the two germline ends. CDR1 is SGHRS and CDR2 is YFSETQ in the germline V gene. The CDR3 covers 15 residues. CDR3 loop: CASSLVPGGITEAFF. The CDR3 DNA is TGCGCCAGCAGCTTGGTTCCCGGGGGAATCACTGAAGCTTTCTTT. Looking up the rest from reference TRBV5-1 and TRBJ1-1 gives the full variable domain: KAGVTQTPRYLIKTRGQQVTLSCSPISGHRSVSWYQQTPGQGLQFLFEYFSETQRNKGNFPGRFSGRQFSNSRSEMNVSTLELGDSALYLCASSLVPGGITEAFFGQGTRLTVV.

This chain links TRBV27 with TRBJ2-2; 7 bases agree with TRBD1. This CDR3 comprises 15 residues. V lost 2 bases and J lost 6; bases outside the gene matches: 6. Germline V gene lookup returns CDR1 MNHEY and CDR2 SMNVEV (reference sequence). CDR3 amino acids: CASSLLTGQAGELFF. The CDR3 DNA follows: TGTGCCAGCAGTTTACTGACAGGGCAAGCCGGGGAGCTGTTTTTT.

V usage is TRBV5-1 and J usage is TRBJ1-4; 9 nucleotides align to TRBD1. Trimming cost V 1 base and J 8 bases; bases outside gene matches: 6. The germline CDR1 and CDR2 sequences are SGHRS and YFSETQ. The CDR3 spans 15 residues. The CDR3 nucleotides are TGCGCCAGCAGCTTGTCCGGACAGGGGAACGAAAAACTGTTTTTT. Its translation is CASSLSGQGNEKLFF.

The chain carries TRBV18 and TRBJ2-3; no firm D call. CDR3 length: 13 residues. Trimming took 3 bases from V and 1 from J, leaving 5 bases between them. Germline loops: CDR1 KGHSH, CDR2 LQKENI. CDR3 in amino acids: CASSPSRTDTQYF. The DNA of the CDR3 is TGTGCCAGCTCACCGTCCCGCACAGATACGCAGTATTTT.

Only one count was recorded for this clone. J is TRBJ1-2 and V is TRBV2; D unclear. CDR1 and CDR2 (germline): SNHLY, FYNNEI. Trimming removed 8 bases at V and 0 bases at J, with 7 bases between. This CDR3 is built from 12 residues. The CDR3 coding sequence is TGTGCCAGCTCGGGGACTAACTATGGCTACACCTTC. The encoded protein is CASSGTNYGYTF.

The chain couples TRBV11-1 to TRBJ2-1, with unresolved D. Germline V lookup: CDR1 SGHAT, CDR2 FQDESV (reference sequence). The CDR3 length is 13 residues. Trimming left V 4 bases short and J 4 bases short, with 8 bases between. The DNA of the CDR3 is TGTGCCAGCAGCTCCCATTCTTACAATGAGCAGTTCTTC. Protein product: CASSSHSYNEQFF.

This chain joins TRBV20-1 and TRBJ2-3; no clear D. V dropped 5 bases and J dropped 6 bases, with 9 bases sitting between them. Germline CDR1 reads DFQATT; CDR2 reads SNEGSKA (reference sequence). The CDR3 extends over 11 amino acids. This chain's CDR3 is CSARKKDTQYF. CDR3 DNA sequence: TGCAGTGCTCGAAAAAAGGATACGCAGTATTTT.

Written as DNA, the CDR3 is TGTGCCAGTAGCCCGGGACAGCAGGGGGTAGGCTCTGGGGCCAACGTCCTGACTTTC. Its protein product is CASSPGQQGVGSGANVLTF. V gene TRBV19 combines with J gene TRBJ2-6; 7 positions match TRBD1. Germline V lookup: CDR1 LNHDA, CDR2 SQIVND (reference sequence). J gave up 0 bases and V 6 bases, and 14 bases lay outside the gene matches. The CDR3 sequence is 19 residues long.

This chain joins TRBV2 and TRBJ2-2; D call uncertain. This CDR3 spans 17 amino acids. Trimming took off 4 bases at V and 2 bases at J, with 17 bases between the two ends. Germline assignment: CDR1 SNHLY and CDR2 FYNNEI. CDR3 coding DNA: TGTGCCAGCAGTGTAAAGTTTGCCATTTCAAACACCGGGGAGCTGTTTTTT. This codes for CASSVKFAISNTGELFF. The full variable domain, its missing parts supplied by reference TRBV2 and TRBJ2-2, is EPEVTQTPSHQVTQMGQEVILRCVPISNHLYFYWYRQILGQKVEFLVSFYNNEISEKSEIFDDQFSVERPDGSNFTLKIRSTKLEDSAMYFCASSVKFAISNTGELFFGEGSRLTVL.

Here the CDR3 reads CASSGGTGREQYF. The CDR3 DNA is TGTGCCAGCAGCGGGGGGACAGGGCGCGAGCAGTACTTC. The rearrangement links TRBV11-2 to TRBJ2-7; 9 bases fit TRBD1. The CDR3 extends over 13 amino acids. Per germline, CDR1 SGHAT and CDR2 FQNNGV. Germline trimming cut 5 bases from V and 6 bases from J; bases unmatched to any gene: 5.

The chain carries TRBV5-8 and TRBJ1-2; the D gene is possibly TRBD1 (5 bases). The V end was cut by 5 bases, the J end by 2 bases, with 19 bases between. Germline V lookup: CDR1 SGHTS, CDR2 YDEGEE. CDR3 length: 16 residues. The DNA for the CDR3 is TGTGCCAGCAGTACCCCGATCGGCAGACAGAACTATGGCTACACCTTC. It is translated as CASSTPIGRQNYGYTF.

This clone has a handful of counts. The genes are TRBV7-9 and TRBJ1-1, with TRBD1 identical over 9 bases. CDR3 size: 18 residues. Looked up from germline, CDR1 is SEHNR and CDR2 is FQNEAQ (reference sequence). V shed 1 base, J shed 6 bases, and the junction held 15 bases outside the gene matches. CDR3 nucleotides: TGTGCCAGCAGCTTAGGAGGGAGCGGGACAGGGATGCGGGCTGAAGCTTTCTTT. Protein product: CASSLGGSGTGMRAEAFF.

The CDR3 sequence: CASTEANYGYTF. Written as DNA, the CDR3 is TGTGCCAGCACCGAAGCTAACTATGGCTACACCTTC. The V and J genes are TRBV27 and TRBJ1-2; no definite D call. Germline CDR1 MNHEY, CDR2 SMNVEV (reference sequence). V was clipped by 7 bases and J by 0 bases, with 6 bases between them. There are 12 residues in the CDR3.

This clone was found once. The gene calls are TRBV19 and TRBJ1-2; D possibly corresponds to TRBD1 (6 bases). Germline V gene sequence: CDR1 LNHDA, CDR2 SQIVND (reference sequence). The V end lost 4 bases, the J end lost 1 base, and 10 bases lay between the germline ends. This CDR3 contains 14 residues. This CDR3 reads CASSRQVLNYGYTF. The CDR3 DNA is TGTGCCAGTAGTAGACAGGTCCTTAACTATGGCTACACCTTC. The full variable domain, in which reference TRBV19 and TRBJ1-2 provide the parts outside the CDR3, is DGGITQSPKYLFRKEGQNVTLSCEQNLNHDAMYWYRQDPGQGLRLIYYSQIVNDFQKGDIAEGYSVSREKKESFPLTVTSAQKNPTAFYLCASSRQVLNYGYTFGSGTRLTVV.

This clone has more than one count but fewer than ten. The chain uses TRBV6-5 and TRBJ1-2, with unresolved D. This CDR3 comprises 14 residues. Germline lookup yields CDR1 MNHEY and CDR2 SVGAGI. V lost 2 bases to trimming and J lost 6 bases, with 13 bases between them. This CDR3 is CASSYQYTQNGYTF. DNA for the CDR3: TGTGCCAGCAGTTACCAATACACACAGAATGGCTACACCTTC.

The genes are TRBV2 and TRBJ1-4; a possible D gene is TRBD1 (6 bases). The CDR3 consists of 13 residues. Germline V gives CDR1 SNHLY, CDR2 FYNNEI. V lost 7 bases to trimming and J lost 8 bases, with 14 bases between them. Written as DNA, the CDR3 is TGTGCCAGCAAGGAGGGGGTTCGAGAAAAACTGTTTTTT. Protein sequence: CASKEGVREKLFF.

This clone was seen a few times. This chain joins TRBV9 and TRBJ1-3; D remains unclear. CDR3 length equals 16 residues. CDR1 and CDR2 (germline): SGDLS, YYNGEE. The germline V and J ends were trimmed by 0 bases and 1 base, with 11 bases remaining between them. The CDR3 spells CASSVGEGSSGNTIYF. The CDR3 bases are TGTGCCAGCAGCGTAGGAGAAGGCTCATCTGGAAACACCATATATTTT.

The rearrangement joins TRBV4-1 to TRBJ1-2; D uncertain. This CDR3 is built from 13 residues. Per germline, CDR1 MGHRA and CDR2 YSYEKL. Trimming pared 2 bases from V and 7 bases from J, leaving 11 bases between. The CDR3 nucleotides are TGCGCCAGCAGCCAAAGGAAGACGGGTGGCTACACCTTC. This codes for CASSQRKTGGYTF.

This clone was seen a few times. This rearrangement joins TRBV10-2 to TRBJ1-2; D is undetermined. The germline V and J ends were trimmed by 10 bases and 8 bases, with 11 bases remaining between them. The CDR3 has 10 amino acids. Germline CDR1 is WSHSY and CDR2 is SAAADI. The CDR3 DNA reads as TGCGCCACGAGGGTAAACGGCTACACCTTC. Protein: CATRVNGYTF.

A few counts support this clone. The chain combines TRBV7-2 with TRBJ2-3; 7 nucleotides align to TRBD2. Germline V lookup: CDR1 SGHTA, CDR2 FQGNSA. The CDR3 consists of 16 residues. The V gene end was trimmed by 5 bases and the J gene end by 4 bases; junction bases not matched to a gene: 12. DNA for the CDR3: TGTGCCAGCAGCCCCTTCCACGAGGGAGGGGCAGATACGCAGTATTTT. This codes for CASSPFHEGGADTQYF.